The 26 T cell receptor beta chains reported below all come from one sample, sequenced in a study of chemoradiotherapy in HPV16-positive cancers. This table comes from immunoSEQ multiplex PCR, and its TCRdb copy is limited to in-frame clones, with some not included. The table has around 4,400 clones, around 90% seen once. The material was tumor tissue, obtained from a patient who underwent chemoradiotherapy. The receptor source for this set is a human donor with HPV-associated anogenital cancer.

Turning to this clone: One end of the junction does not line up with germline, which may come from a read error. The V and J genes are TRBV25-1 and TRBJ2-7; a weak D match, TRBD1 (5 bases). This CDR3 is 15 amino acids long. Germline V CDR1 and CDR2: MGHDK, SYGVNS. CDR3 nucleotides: TGTGCCAGCAGTGGACGAGTAGGGGCCTCCGACGAGCAGTACTTC. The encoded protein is CASSGRVGASDEQYF.

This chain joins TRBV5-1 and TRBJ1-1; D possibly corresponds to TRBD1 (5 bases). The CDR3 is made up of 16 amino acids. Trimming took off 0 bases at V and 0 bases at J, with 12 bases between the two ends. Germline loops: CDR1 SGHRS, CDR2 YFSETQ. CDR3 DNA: TGCGCCAGCAGCTTGGACAGGACTGGCATGAACACTGAAGCTTTCTTT. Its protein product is CASSLDRTGMNTEAFF.

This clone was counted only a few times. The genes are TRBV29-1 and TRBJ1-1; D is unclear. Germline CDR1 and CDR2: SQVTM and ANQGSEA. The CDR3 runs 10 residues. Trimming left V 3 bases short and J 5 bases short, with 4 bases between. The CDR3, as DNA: TGCAGCGTTGACATGACTGAAGCTTTCTTT. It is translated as CSVDMTEAFF.

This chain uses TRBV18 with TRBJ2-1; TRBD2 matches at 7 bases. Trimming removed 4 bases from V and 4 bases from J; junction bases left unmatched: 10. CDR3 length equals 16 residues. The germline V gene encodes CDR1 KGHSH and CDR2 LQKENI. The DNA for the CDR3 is TGTGCCAGCTCACTAAGGACGGGGCGGGGGTACAATGAGCAGTTCTTC. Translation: CASSLRTGRGYNEQFF.

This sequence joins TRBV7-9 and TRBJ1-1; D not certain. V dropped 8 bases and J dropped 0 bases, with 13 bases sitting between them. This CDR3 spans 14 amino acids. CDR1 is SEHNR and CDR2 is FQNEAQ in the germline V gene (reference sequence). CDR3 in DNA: TGTGCCAGCGTTAACGGCAGAGTGAACACTGAAGCTTTCTTT. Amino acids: CASVNGRVNTEAFF. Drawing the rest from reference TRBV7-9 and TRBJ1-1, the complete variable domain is DTGVSQNPRHKITKRGQNVTFRCDPISEHNRLYWYRQTLGQGPEFLTYFQNEAQLEKSRLLSDRFSAERPKGSFSTLEIQRTEQGDSAMYLCASVNGRVNTEAFFGQGTRLTVV.

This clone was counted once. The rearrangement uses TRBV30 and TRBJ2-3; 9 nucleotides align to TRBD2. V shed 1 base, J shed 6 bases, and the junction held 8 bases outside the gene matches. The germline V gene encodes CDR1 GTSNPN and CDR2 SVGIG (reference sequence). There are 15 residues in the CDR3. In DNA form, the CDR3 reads TGTGCCTGGAGTGAAGAGGCGGGAGGGCCCGATACGCAGTATTTT. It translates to CAWSEEAGGPDTQYF.

CDR3 nucleotide sequence: TGTGCCAGCAGTGCAGTACAGGGGATTGTAAACACTGAAGCTTTCTTT. Protein product: CASSAVQGIVNTEAFF. The chain employs TRBV28 and TRBJ1-1, with 7 bases fitting TRBD1. Germline trimming cut 5 bases from V and 2 bases from J; bases unmatched to any gene: 11. Germline V lookup: CDR1 MDHEN, CDR2 SYDVKM. The CDR3 loop spans 16 amino acids.

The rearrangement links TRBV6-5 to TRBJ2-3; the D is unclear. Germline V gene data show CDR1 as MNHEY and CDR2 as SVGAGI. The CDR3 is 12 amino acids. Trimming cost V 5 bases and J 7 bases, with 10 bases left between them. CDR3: CASSPGPYTQYF. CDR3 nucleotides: TGTGCCAGCAGTCCGGGCCCTTATACGCAGTATTTT.

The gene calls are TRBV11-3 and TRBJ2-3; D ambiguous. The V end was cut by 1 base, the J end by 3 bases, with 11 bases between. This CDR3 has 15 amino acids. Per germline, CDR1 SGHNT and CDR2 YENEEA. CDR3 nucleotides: TGTGCCAGCAGCTTAGCGAATGCCGAGACAGATACGCAGTATTTT. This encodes CASSLANAETDTQYF.

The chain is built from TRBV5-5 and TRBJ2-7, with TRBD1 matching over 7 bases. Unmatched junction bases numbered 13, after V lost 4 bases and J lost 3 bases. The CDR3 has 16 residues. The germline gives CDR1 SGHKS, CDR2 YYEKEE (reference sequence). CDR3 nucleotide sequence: TGTGCCAGCAGCCTAGACGGGACAGCCTCCCGCTACGAGCAGTACGTC. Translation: CASSLDGTASRYEQYV.

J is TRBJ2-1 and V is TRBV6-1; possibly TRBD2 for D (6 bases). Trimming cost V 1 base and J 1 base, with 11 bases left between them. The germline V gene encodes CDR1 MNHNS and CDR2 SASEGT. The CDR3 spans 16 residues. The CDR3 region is CASSEGRGGSYNEQFF. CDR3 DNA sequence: TGTGCCAGCAGTGAAGGACGTGGGGGGTCCTACAATGAGCAGTTCTTC.

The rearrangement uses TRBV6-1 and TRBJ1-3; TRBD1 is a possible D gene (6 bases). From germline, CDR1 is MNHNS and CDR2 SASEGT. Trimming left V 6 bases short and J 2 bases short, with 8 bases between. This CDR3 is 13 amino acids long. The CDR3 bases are TGTGCCAGCAGCGGGACAACTGGAAACACCATATATTTT. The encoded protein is CASSGTTGNTIYF.

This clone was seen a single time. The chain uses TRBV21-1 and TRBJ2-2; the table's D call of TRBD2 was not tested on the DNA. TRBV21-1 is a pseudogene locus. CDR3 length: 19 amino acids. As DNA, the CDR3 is TGTGCCAGCACCCCGCGGGTAGCGGGAGTCGTCCGGAACACCGGGGAGCTGTTTTTT. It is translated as CASTPRVAGVVRNTGELFF.

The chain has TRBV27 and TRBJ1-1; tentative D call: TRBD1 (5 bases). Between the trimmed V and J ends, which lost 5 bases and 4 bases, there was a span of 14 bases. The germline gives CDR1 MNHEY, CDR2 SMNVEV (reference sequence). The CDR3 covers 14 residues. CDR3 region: CASSLGAWGTEAFF. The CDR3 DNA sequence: TGTGCCAGCAGTCTCGGGGCTTGGGGCACTGAAGCTTTCTTT.

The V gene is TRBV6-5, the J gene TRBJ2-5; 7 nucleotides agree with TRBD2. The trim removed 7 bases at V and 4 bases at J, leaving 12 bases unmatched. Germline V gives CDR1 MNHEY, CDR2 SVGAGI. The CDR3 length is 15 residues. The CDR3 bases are TGTGCCAGCAACTTACGGGGAGCGGGGAGAGAGACCCAGTACTTC. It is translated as CASNLRGAGRETQYF.

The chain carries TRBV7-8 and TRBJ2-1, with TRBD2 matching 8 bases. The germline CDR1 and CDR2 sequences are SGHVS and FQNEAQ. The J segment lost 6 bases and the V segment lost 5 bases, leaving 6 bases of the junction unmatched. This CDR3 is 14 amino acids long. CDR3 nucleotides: TGTGCCAGCAGCCTAGGACTAGCAGGCAATGAGCAGTTCTTC. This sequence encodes CASSLGLAGNEQFF.

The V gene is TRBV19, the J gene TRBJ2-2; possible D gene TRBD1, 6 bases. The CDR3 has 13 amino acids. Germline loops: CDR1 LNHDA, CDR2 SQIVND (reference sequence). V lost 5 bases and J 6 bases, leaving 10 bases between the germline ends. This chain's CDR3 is CASSGNRAGELFF. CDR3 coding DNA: TGTGCCAGTAGTGGGAACAGGGCCGGGGAGCTGTTTTTT.

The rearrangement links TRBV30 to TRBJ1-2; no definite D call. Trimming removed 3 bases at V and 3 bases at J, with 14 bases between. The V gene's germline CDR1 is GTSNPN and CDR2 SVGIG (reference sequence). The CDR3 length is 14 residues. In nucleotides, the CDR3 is TGTGCCTGGAGGCATTCAGAAGGTTACTATGGCTACACCTTC. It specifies CAWRHSEGYYGYTF.

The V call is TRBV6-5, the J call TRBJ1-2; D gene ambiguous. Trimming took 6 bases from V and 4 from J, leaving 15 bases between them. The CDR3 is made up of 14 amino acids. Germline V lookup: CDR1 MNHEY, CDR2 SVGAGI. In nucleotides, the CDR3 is TGTGCCAGCAGCCCCGCCCCCTATCGCTATGGCTACACCTTC. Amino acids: CASSPAPYRYGYTF.

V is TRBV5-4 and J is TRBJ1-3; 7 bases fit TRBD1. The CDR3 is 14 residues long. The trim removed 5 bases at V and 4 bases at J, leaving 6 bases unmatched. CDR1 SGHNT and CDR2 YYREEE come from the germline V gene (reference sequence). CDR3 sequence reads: CASSKGAEGNTIYF. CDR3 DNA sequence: TGTGCCAGCAGTAAGGGGGCGGAAGGAAACACCATATATTTT. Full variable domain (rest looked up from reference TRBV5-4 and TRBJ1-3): ETGVTQSPTHLIKTRGQQVTLRCSSQSGHNTVSWYQQALGQGPQFIFQYYREEENGRGNFPPRFSGLQFPNYSSELNVNALELDDSALYLCASSKGAEGNTIYFGEGSWLTVV.

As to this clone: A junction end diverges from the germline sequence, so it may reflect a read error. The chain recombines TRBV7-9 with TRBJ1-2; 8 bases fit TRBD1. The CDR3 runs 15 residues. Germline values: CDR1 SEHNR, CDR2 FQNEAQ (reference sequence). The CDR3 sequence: CASSLGGQELYGHTF. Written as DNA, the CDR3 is TGTGCCAGCAGCTTAGGGGGACAGGAACTCTATGGCCACACCTTC.

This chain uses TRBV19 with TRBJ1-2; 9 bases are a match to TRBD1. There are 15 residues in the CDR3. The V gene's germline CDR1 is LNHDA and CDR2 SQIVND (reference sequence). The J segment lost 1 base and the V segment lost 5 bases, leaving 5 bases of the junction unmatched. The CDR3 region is CASSVTGGLNYGYTF. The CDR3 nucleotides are TGTGCCAGTAGTGTAACAGGGGGCCTTAACTATGGCTACACCTTC.

The CDR3 loop is CASSFSGEPLHF. The CDR3 DNA reads TGTGCCAGCAGCTTTTCTGGGGAGCCCCTCCACTTT. The V call is TRBV7-9, the J call TRBJ1-6; D unresolved. The germline V gene encodes CDR1 SEHNR and CDR2 FQNEAQ (reference sequence). CDR3 length: 12 amino acids. The ends were cut back, 3 bases at V and 13 bases at J, with 10 bases in the middle.

The CDR3 DNA sequence: TGTGCCAGCAGCTTAGGTGGAACGGGATGGGCAGATACGCAGTATTTT. Amino acids: CASSLGGTGWADTQYF. This chain connects TRBV7-9 to TRBJ2-3; D might be TRBD2 (5 bases). V lost 1 base to trimming and J lost 4 bases, with 15 bases between them. From germline, CDR1 is SEHNR and CDR2 FQNEAQ (reference sequence). The CDR3 has 16 amino acids.

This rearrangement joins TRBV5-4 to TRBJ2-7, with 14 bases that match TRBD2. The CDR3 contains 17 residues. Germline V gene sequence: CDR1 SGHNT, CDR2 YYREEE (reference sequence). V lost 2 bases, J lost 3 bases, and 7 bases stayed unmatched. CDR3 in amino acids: CASSFEQGLAGDYEQYF. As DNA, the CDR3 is TGTGCCAGCAGCTTCGAACAGGGACTAGCGGGAGACTACGAGCAGTACTTC.

DNA for the CDR3: TGTGCCAGCAGCTTCTGGACAGGGGAGACAGATACGCAGTATTTT. Translating it yields CASSFWTGETDTQYF. This chain joins TRBV7-9 and TRBJ2-3; 9 bases line up with TRBD1. The CDR3 totals 15 residues. Germline V gene data show CDR1 as SEHNR and CDR2 as FQNEAQ (reference sequence). Losses at the gene ends were 3 bases for V and 3 bases for J; bases not matched to a gene: 4.